The 8 T cell receptor beta chains below were found in one sample sequenced in a study of shared clonotypes between healthy human individuals. Produced via immunoSEQ multiplex PCR; TCRdb's table is partial and in-frame only. The repertoire includes some 2,000,000 clones, almost 96% of them detected once, and roughly 0.13% sits in the top ten. Material: naive CD4+ T cells sorted from blood. The subset was: CD45RA+ positively selected. The receptors stem from a man between 18 and 29 years old in good health.

The rearrangement links TRBV10-3 to TRBJ1-1, with no clear D. V lost 3 bases and J lost 0, with 8 bases in between. This CDR3 spans 14 amino acids. The germline V gene encodes CDR1 ENHRY and CDR2 SYGVKD. CDR3: CAISDRSMNTEAFF. DNA for the CDR3: TGTGCCATCAGTGACAGATCAATGAACACTGAAGCTTTCTTT.

DNA of the CDR3: TGTGCCTGGACCCTTTCCGGGACAGGGCAGAGAAACACCATATATTTT. It codes for CAWTLSGTGQRNTIYF. This chain connects TRBV30 to TRBJ1-3; 9 bases map to TRBD1. The CDR3 totals 16 residues. Germline CDR1 GTSNPN, CDR2 SVGIG (reference sequence). J lost 5 bases, V lost 4 bases, and 12 bases had no gene match.

Note on this clone: Other nucleotide sequences in the sample specify the same CDR3. The CDR3 nucleotides read TGCGCCAGCAGCCCTGGTTTAGCGGGAGCCTACGAGCAGTACTTC. Encoded protein: CASSPGLAGAYEQYF. The V and J genes are TRBV4-1 and TRBJ2-7; TRBD2 agrees at 9 bases. The germline gives CDR1 MGHRA, CDR2 YSYEKL. J lost 2 bases, V lost 4 bases, and 6 bases had no gene match. The CDR3 has 15 amino acids.

This clone was seen a single time. The chain joins TRBV6-1 to TRBJ2-2, with TRBD1 matching over 7 bases. Germline trimming cut 10 bases from V and 3 bases from J; bases unmatched to any gene: 11. The CDR3 totals 15 residues. The germline V gene encodes CDR1 MNHNS and CDR2 SASEGT. CDR3 coding DNA: TGTGCCATCCGACAGGGTGGGGTAGACACCGGGGAGCTGTTTTTT. This codes for CAIRQGGVDTGELFF.

V and J are TRBV7-8 and TRBJ1-5; D is possibly TRBD1 (5 bases). V was pared by 4 bases and J by 5 bases, with 12 bases between. CDR1 SGHVS and CDR2 FQNEAQ come from the germline V gene. CDR3 length: 14 amino acids. The CDR3 nucleotides are TGTGCCAGCAGCTCCACCGGGGGATATCAGCCCCAGCATTTT. Its translation is CASSSTGGYQPQHF.

V usage is TRBV29-1 and J usage is TRBJ2-2, with TRBD2 identical over 8 bases. Germline CDR1 and CDR2: SQVTM and ANQGSEA. This CDR3 has 14 amino acids. The J segment lost 3 bases and the V segment lost 4 bases, leaving 4 bases of the junction unmatched. The CDR3 sequence is CSVVAGTHTGELFF. The CDR3 nucleotides are TGCAGCGTTGTAGCGGGGACTCACACCGGGGAGCTGTTTTTT.

The chain is built from TRBV28 and TRBJ2-3, with D perhaps TRBD1 (6 bases). Between the trimmed V and J ends, which lost 7 bases and 1 base, there was a span of 18 bases. Germline CDR1 MDHEN, CDR2 SYDVKM. This CDR3 comprises 16 residues. The CDR3 loop is CASTPGTGLGTDTQYF. The CDR3 bases are TGTGCCAGCACCCCCGGCACAGGGTTGGGCACAGATACGCAGTATTTT.

J is TRBJ1-1 and V is TRBV18; D is ambiguous. Per germline, CDR1 KGHSH and CDR2 LQKENI. The CDR3 has 13 amino acids. V gave up 3 bases and J gave up 6 bases, with 11 bases separating them. The CDR3 DNA sequence: TGTGCCAGCTCACCGGTTCGTGAGGCTGAAGCTTTCTTT. Protein: CASSPVREAEAFF.